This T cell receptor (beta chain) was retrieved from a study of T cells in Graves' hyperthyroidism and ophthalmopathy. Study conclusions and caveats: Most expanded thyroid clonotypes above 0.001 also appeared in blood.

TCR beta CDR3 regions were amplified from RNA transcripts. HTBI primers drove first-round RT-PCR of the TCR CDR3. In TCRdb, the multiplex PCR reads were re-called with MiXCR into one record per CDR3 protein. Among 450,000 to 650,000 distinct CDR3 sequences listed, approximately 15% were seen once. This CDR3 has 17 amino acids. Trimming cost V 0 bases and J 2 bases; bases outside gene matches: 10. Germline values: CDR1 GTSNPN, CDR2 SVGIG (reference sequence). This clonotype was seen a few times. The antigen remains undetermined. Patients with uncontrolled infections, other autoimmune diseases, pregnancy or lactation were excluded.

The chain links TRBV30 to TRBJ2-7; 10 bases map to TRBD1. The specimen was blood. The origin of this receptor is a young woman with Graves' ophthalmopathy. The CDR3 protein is CAWSVLRSGTGAYEQYF. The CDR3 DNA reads TGTGCCTGGAGTGTACTACGTTCCGGGACAGGGGCCTACGAGCAGTACTTC.